This section outlines one TCR beta chain sequence together with its context. This specimen includes other DNA sequences encoding the same CDR3. The sample belongs to a study of blood T cell repertoires in COVID-19. Study context: T cells, B-cell-depleted T cells, or PBMCs supplied cDNA or gDNA.

This table comes from immunoSEQ multiplex PCR, and its TCRdb copy is limited to in-frame clones, with some not included. The sample has 200,000 to 300,000 clones, approximately 86% seen once. V gave up 5 bases and J gave up 0 bases; unmatched junction bases: 2. This CDR3 is 16 amino acids long. The germline V gene encodes CDR1 SGHNT and CDR2 YENEEA. In assigning cohorts, the study relied on participant-reported clinical history. The sample taken for sequencing was PBMCs or T cells enriched from blood (not recorded which). The rearrangement uses TRBV11-3 and TRBJ2-1; TRBD2 agrees at 12 bases. The sequence was collected from a woman aged 35 to 49 with acute COVID-19. The CDR3 loop is CASSLGLAGSYNEQFF. The CDR3 DNA follows: TGTGCCAGCAGCCTGGGACTAGCGGGCTCCTACAATGAGCAGTTCTTC.